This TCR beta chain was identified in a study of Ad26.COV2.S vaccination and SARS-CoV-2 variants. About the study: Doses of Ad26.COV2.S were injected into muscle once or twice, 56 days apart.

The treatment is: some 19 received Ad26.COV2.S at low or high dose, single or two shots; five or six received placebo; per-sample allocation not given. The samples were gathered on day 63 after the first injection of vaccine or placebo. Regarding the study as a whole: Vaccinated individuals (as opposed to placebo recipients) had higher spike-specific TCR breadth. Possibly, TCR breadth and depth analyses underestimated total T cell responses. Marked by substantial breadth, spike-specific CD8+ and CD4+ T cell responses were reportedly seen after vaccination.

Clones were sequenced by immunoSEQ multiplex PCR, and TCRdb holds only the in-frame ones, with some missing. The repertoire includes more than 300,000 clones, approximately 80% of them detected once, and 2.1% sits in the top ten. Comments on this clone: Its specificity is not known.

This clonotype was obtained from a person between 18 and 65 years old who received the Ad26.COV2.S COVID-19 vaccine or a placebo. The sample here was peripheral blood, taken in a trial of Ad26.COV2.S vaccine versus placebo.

CDR3 sequence (DNA): TGTGCCAGCAGCCAAGTGTTTCAGGGAAACCAGCCCCAGCATTTT. Amino acids: CASSQVFQGNQPQHF. The chain combines TRBV4-2 with TRBJ1-5, with D perhaps matching TRBD1 (5 bases). Germline values: CDR1 LGHNA, CDR2 YNFKEQ. CDR3 length equals 15 residues. With 1 base removed from V and 7 bases from J, the gap between germline ends came to 14 bases.